A single sample gave rise to the 6 T cell receptor beta chains below, sequenced in a study of blood T cell repertoires in COVID-19. Measured with immunoSEQ multiplex PCR; TCRdb has only the in-frame clones, and not every one. The data show 380,000 or so clones, 88% seen once. Specimen: PBMCs or T cells enriched from blood (not recorded which). These receptors came from a woman aged 40 to 50 with acute COVID-19.

The V call is TRBV30, the J call TRBJ1-5; 9 nucleotides line up with TRBD1. Unmatched junction bases numbered 5, after V lost 4 bases and J lost 4 bases. The CDR3 contains 14 residues. Germline lookup yields CDR1 GTSNPN and CDR2 SVGIG (reference sequence). The CDR3 loop is CAWTPGQGNQPQHF. The CDR3 DNA reads as TGTGCCTGGACCCCCGGACAGGGGAATCAGCCCCAGCATTTT.

The DNA for the CDR3 is TGTGCCAGCAGACGCCCATCAGTTGGCTACACCTTC. It yields the protein CASRRPSVGYTF. The V call is TRBV6-5, the J call TRBJ1-2; D ambiguous. Germline V gene data show CDR1 as MNHEY and CDR2 as SVGAGI. V was pared by 6 bases and J by 7 bases, with 12 bases between. This CDR3 spans 12 amino acids.

The V call is TRBV10-3, the J call TRBJ2-6; 10 nucleotides match TRBD1. The germline CDR1 and CDR2 sequences are ENHRY and SYGVKD. This CDR3 is 17 amino acids long. The trim removed 3 bases at V and 0 bases at J, leaving 2 bases unmatched. CDR3 region: CAISDRTGGSGANVLTF. The CDR3 nucleotides are TGTGCCATCAGTGATAGGACAGGGGGCTCTGGGGCCAACGTCCTGACTTTC.

The J gene is TRBJ2-7, the V gene TRBV4-1; 9 bases map to TRBD2. CDR1 and CDR2 (germline): MGHRA, YSYEKL. V lost 5 bases and J lost 3; bases outside the gene matches: 8. The CDR3 covers 15 residues. DNA for the CDR3: TGCGCCAGCAGCTCCCAGCGGGGGGCAGACTACGAGCAGTACTTC. Amino acid sequence: CASSSQRGADYEQYF.

V is TRBV30 and J is TRBJ1-3; D ambiguous. CDR3 length: 16 amino acids. CDR1 and CDR2 (germline): GTSNPN, SVGIG (reference sequence). V was trimmed by 0 bases and J by 0 bases, leaving 12 bases between them. This chain's CDR3 is CAWSVESWSSGNTIYF. The CDR3 region has the DNA TGTGCCTGGAGTGTTGAGAGTTGGAGCTCTGGAAACACCATATATTTT.

The V call is TRBV5-4, the J call TRBJ1-3; 7 nucleotides line up with TRBD1. V lost 5 bases to trimming and J lost 4 bases; unmatched junction nucleotides: 6. Germline CDR1 is SGHNT and CDR2 is YYREEE (reference sequence). This CDR3 contains 14 residues. CDR3 sequence reads: CASRNRGVGNTIYF. The CDR3 DNA follows: TGTGCCAGCAGGAACAGGGGAGTAGGAAACACCATATATTTT.